This T cell receptor (beta chain) was documented in a study of blood T cell repertoires in COVID-19. This table comes from immunoSEQ multiplex PCR, and its TCRdb copy is limited to in-frame clones, with some not included. The table records about 230,000 clones, roughly 76% of them present only once. This clone was detected only once. The CDR3 loop spans 15 amino acids. Germline values: CDR1 KGHDR, CDR2 SFDVKD. J gave up 5 bases and V 3 bases, and 6 bases lay outside the gene matches. The clonotype was recovered from a woman of 80 years or more with COVID-19, enrolled during active disease. This chain uses TRBV24-1 with TRBJ2-1; 7 nucleotides agree with TRBD1. The sequencing input was peripheral blood. The CDR3 region has the DNA TGTGCCACCAGTGATACGACAGGGATGAACAATGAGCAGTTCTTC. Its protein product is CATSDTTGMNNEQFF.